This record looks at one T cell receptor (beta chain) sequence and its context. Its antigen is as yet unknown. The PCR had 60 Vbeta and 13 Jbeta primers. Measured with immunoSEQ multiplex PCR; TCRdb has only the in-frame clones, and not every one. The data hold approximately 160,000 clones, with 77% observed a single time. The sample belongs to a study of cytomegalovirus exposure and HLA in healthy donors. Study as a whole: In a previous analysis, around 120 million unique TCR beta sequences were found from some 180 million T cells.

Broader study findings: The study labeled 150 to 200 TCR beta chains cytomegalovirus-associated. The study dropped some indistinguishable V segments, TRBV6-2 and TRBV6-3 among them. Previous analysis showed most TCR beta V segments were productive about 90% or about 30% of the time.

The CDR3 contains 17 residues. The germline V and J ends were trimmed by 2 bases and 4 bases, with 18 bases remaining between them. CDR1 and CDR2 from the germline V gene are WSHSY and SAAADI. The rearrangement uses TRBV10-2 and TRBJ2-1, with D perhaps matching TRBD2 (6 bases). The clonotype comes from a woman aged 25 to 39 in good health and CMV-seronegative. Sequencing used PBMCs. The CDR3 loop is CASSELMMGGPYNEQFF. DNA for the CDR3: TGCGCCAGCAGTGAGCTTATGATGGGGGGTCCGTACAATGAGCAGTTCTTC.